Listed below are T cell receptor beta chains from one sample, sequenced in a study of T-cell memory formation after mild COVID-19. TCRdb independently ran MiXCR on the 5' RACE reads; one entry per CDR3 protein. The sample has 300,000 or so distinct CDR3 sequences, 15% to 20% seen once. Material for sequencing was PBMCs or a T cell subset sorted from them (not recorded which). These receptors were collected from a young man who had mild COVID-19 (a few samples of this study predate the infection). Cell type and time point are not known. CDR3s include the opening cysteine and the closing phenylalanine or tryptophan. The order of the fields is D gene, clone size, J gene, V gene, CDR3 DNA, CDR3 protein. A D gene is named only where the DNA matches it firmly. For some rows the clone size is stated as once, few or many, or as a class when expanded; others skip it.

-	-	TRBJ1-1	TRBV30	TGTGCCTGGACTTCGTGGAACACTGAAGCTTTCTTT	CAWTSWNTEAFF
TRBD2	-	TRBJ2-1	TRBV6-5	TGTGCCAGCAGTTACTCGGGACTAGCCCATAAAATCCCCTTCAATGAGCAGTTCTTC	CASSYSGLAHKIPFNEQFF
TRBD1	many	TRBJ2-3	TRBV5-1	TGCGCCAGCAGCCTAAGACAGGGAACGGGAACAGATACGCAGTATTTT	CASSLRQGTGTDTQYF
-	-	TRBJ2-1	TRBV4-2	TGTGCCAGCAGCCAAGAAGGGAACAGGGAGAATGAGCAGTTCTTC	CASSQEGNRENEQFF
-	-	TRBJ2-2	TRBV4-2	TGTGCCAGCAGCCAAGATTTCAGCGGCACCGGGGAGCTGTTTTTT	CASSQDFSGTGELFF
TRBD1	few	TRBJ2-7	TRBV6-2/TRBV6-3	TGTGCCAGCAGTAAACGGCTAGGGACCGGGACAGGGCGAAGCGAGCAGTACTTC	CASSKRLGTGTGRSEQYF
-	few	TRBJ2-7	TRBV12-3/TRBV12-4	TGTGCCAGCAGTTTCGGCAGGCTGGGGGAGCAGTACTTC	CASSFGRLGEQYF
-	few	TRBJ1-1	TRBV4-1	TGCGCCAGCAGCCATACAAACAGGATTGAAGCTTTCTTT	CASSHTNRIEAFF
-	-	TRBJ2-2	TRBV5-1	TGCGCCAGCAGGGCGGACCCACCCACCGGGGAGCTGTTTTTT	CASRADPPTGELFF
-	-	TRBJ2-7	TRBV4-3	TGCGCCAGCAGCCAAGGGTGGGACTCCTACGAGCAGTACTTC	CASSQGWDSYEQYF
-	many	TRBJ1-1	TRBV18	TGTGCCAGCTCACCGCTGGCGGAAGGCACTGAAGCTTTCTTT	CASSPLAEGTEAFF
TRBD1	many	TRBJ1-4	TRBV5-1	TGCGCCAGCAGCTTGGGACAGGGGAGCAATGAAAAACTGTTTTTT	CASSLGQGSNEKLFF
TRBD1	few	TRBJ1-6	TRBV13	TGTGCCAGCAGCCTGGGACAGAGTAATTCACCCCTCCACTTT	CASSLGQSNSPLHF
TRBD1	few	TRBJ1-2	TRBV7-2	TGTGCCAGCAGCTTAGAGACAGGGTGGGTCGATGGCTACACCTTC	CASSLETGWVDGYTF
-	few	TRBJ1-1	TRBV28	TGTGCCAGCAGCCCTTACAGGGATTCTGAAGCTTTCTTT	CASSPYRDSEAFF
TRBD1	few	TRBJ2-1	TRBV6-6	TGTGCCAGCAGAACAGGGGGCGGCTACAATGAGCAGTTCTTC	CASRTGGGYNEQFF
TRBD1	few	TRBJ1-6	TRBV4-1	TGCGCCAGCAGCCCCAGGGGGGGGGATAATTCACCCCTCCACTTT	CASSPRGGDNSPLHF
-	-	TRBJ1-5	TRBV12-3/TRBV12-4	TGTGCCAGCAGCACCGGGACTCGGGGACAGCCCCAGCATTTT	CASSTGTRGQPQHF
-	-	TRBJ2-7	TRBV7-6	TGTGCCAGCAGCGCGTCCAGGGTTGGCGAGCAGTACTTC	CASSASRVGEQYF
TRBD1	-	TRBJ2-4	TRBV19	TGTGCCAGTAGTATAGGGGGACAGGGCTTCGAAAACATTCAGTACTTC	CASSIGGQGFENIQYF
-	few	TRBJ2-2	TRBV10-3	TGTGCCATCAGCCGAGACAGGAACACCGGGGAGCTGTTTTTT	CAISRDRNTGELFF
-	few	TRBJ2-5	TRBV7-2	TGTGCCAGCAGCCCCTATGGAAGAGAGACCCAGTACTTC	CASSPYGRETQYF
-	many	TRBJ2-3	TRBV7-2	TGTGCCAGCAGCTTAGTGGCGGGGTTGAGCACAGATACGCAGTATTTT	CASSLVAGLSTDTQYF
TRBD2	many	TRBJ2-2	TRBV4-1	TGCGCCAGCAGCCAAGCGGGGGGGCGCACCGGGGAGCTGTTTTTT	CASSQAGGRTGELFF
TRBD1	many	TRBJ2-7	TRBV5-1	TGCGCCAGCATCGGACAGGGCTCCTACGAGCAGTACTTC	CASIGQGSYEQYF
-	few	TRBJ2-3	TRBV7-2	TGTGCCAGCAGCTTAGCGCGCAGCGGGCAAACAGATACGCAGTATTTT	CASSLARSGQTDTQYF
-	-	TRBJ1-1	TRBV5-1	TGCGCCAGCAGCTTGGAATTTAGGGGCACTGAAGCTTTCTTT	CASSLEFRGTEAFF
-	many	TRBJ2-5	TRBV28	TGTGCCAGCAGCCAACGTGGTCGGGAGACCCAGTACTTC	CASSQRGRETQYF
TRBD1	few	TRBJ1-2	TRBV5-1	TGCGCCAGCAGTTTCGACAGGGGGGGTGGCTACACCTTC	CASSFDRGGGYTF
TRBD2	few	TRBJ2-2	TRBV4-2	TGTGCCAGCAGCCGCGGGACTAAGAACACCGGGGAGCTGTTTTTT	CASSRGTKNTGELFF
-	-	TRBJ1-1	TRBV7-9	TGTGCCAGCAGCTTAGGGGTTGGCAGGGGCACTGAAGCTTTCTTT	CASSLGVGRGTEAFF
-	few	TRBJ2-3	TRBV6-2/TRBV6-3	TGTGCCAGCAGGGATGACTTAGATACGCAGTATTTT	CASRDDLDTQYF
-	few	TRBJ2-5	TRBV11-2	TGTGCCAGCAGCTTCGAGGGAGGGGGTTCCCAAGAGACCCAGTACTTC	CASSFEGGGSQETQYF
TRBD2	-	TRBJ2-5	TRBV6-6	TGTGCCAGCAGTCGACGGACTAGGCGGGAAGAGACCAAGTACTTC	CASSRRTRREETKYF
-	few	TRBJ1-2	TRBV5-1	TGCGCCAGCAGCTCTGGGGGGAGTCCCAGCTACACCTTC	CASSSGGSPSYTF
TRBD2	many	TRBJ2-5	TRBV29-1	TGCAGCGTTGAAGATCTCCATCGGGGGGACTTCTGGCACCAGTACTTC	CSVEDLHRGDFWHQYF
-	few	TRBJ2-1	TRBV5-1	TGCGCCAGCAGCCCGGCCCCCGGACGTAGCAATGAGCAGTTCTTC	CASSPAPGRSNEQFF
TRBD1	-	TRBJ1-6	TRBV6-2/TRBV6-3	TGTGCCAGCATCCGGCCGGGACAGGGTGACTATAATTCACCCCTCCACTTT	CASIRPGQGDYNSPLHF
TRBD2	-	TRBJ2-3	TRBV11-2	TGTGCCAGCAGCTTTTTTAGGACTAGCGCCCTAAGGACAGATACGCAGTATTTT	CASSFFRTSALRTDTQYF
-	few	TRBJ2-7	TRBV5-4	TGTGCCAGCAGCCCGGCGGGGGCGGACGAGCAGTACTTC	CASSPAGADEQYF
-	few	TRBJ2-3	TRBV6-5	TGTGCCAGCAGTTACTCGAAGTTACCGGATACGCAGTATTTT	CASSYSKLPDTQYF
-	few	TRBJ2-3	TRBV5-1	TGCGCCAGCAGACAGGGAGGCGGCACAGATACGCAGTATTTT	CASRQGGGTDTQYF
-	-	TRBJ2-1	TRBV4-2	TGTGCCAGCAGCCAAGTCCTACAGCGGGAGCAGTTCTTC	CASSQVLQREQFF
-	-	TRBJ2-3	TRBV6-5	TGTGCCAGCAGTTCACGGCGCCCACCGTTAAGCACAGATACGCAGTATTTT	CASSSRRPPLSTDTQYF